This TCR beta chain was obtained from a study of regulatory T cells in long-lasting Graves disease. Study-level findings and limits: It was possible that the small sample size reduced accuracy. Patients whose Graves' disease persisted exhibited lower TCR diversity than those newly diagnosed. Favoring TRBV28, TRBJ1-2 and TRBJ2-5 was a feature seen in persistent disease.

Building of the TCR beta libraries involved iRepertoire HTBI primers and Arm-PCR of CDR3 regions. TCRdb reprocessed the multiplex PCR reads with MiXCR, giving one entry per CDR3 protein. The data hold about 310,000 distinct CDR3 sequences, with 22% observed a single time. This CDR3 region has 14 residues. Germline-derived CDR1 and CDR2 are MNHEY and SVGAGI. As for time point: persistent/refractory GD, antithyroid drugs over 5 years with positive TRAb. The TCR library was made from RNA extracted from PBMCs. A volume of around 9.9 milliliters of peripheral blood was collected in EDTA tubes. Comments on this clonotype: What it binds is unknown. The likely explanation is a read error, given a far larger clone one base away.

This chain connects TRBV6-5 to TRBJ1-2, with 7 bases lining up with TRBD1. The clonotype comes from a female donor with Graves disease. This material consisted of peripheral blood mononuclear cells (PBMCs), taken when the disease was refractory, from a patient treated with antithyroid drugs. CDR3 coding DNA: TGTGCCAGCAGTTACTACGGGACAGACTATGGCCACACCTTC. It encodes CASSYYGTDYGHTF.